This T cell receptor beta chain stems from a study of T-cell reconstitution after alpha-beta-depleted transplantation in children. The TCRbeta library incorporated unique molecular identifiers. One entry per CDR3 protein, called by TCRdb with MiXCR from the PCR reads. This table holds about 400,000 distinct CDR3 sequences, 20% found once. The V end was cut by 6 bases, the J end by 5 bases, with 20 bases between. CDR3 length: 14 amino acids. Germline assignment: CDR1 DFQATT and CDR2 SNEGSKA (reference sequence). The rearrangement joins TRBV20-1 to TRBJ2-7, with D possibly being TRBD2 (6 bases). This material consisted of PBMCs from the stem cell graft donor, taken from the stem cell graft. The receptor's source is a human donor who donated a stem cell graft to a child with acute myeloid leukemia. Here the CDR3 reads CSAPPLTSLDEQYF. CDR3 in DNA: TGCAGTGCGCCACCCCTGACTAGTCTGGACGAGCAGTACTTC.